This entry lists 13 T cell receptor beta chains sequenced from one sample in a study of T cells in Graves' hyperthyroidism and ophthalmopathy. Amplification yielded TCR beta CDR3 regions, with RNA transcripts as the source. Carried out on the TCR CDR3, a first-round RT-PCR used the HTBI primer set. TCRdb ran MiXCR on the multiplex PCR reads and lists one entry per CDR3 protein. The data hold 730,000 or so distinct CDR3 sequences, with over 15% observed a single time. Sequences were obtained from blood. The receptors here all came from a woman between 45 and 60 years old with Graves' hyperthyroidism that later progressed to Graves' ophthalmopathy.

This clonotype was counted a few times. This chain uses TRBV7-2 with TRBJ1-4, with 7 bases aligning to TRBD1. The V gene end was trimmed by 2 bases and the J gene end by 8 bases; junction bases not matched to a gene: 11. Germline V gene sequence: CDR1 SGHTA, CDR2 FQGNSA. This CDR3 region has 16 residues. CDR3 region: CASSLPRTGWDEKLFF. The DNA of the CDR3 is TGTGCCAGCAGCTTACCACGGACAGGTTGGGACGAAAAACTGTTTTTT.

This clonotype was seen ten or more times. V gene TRBV12-3 or TRBV12-4 combines with J gene TRBJ1-2; D is unresolved. The CDR3 sequence is 14 residues long. V was cut by 1 base and J by 5 bases, with 11 bases left in between. CDR3 DNA sequence: TGTGCCAGCAGTTTAGACAGAACAAGTTATGGCTACACCTTC. Translation: CASSLDRTSYGYTF.

The chain has TRBV12-5 and TRBJ1-2, with TRBD1 as a possible D gene (5 bases). Germline V gene lookup returns CDR1 LGHNT and CDR2 FRNRAP. The CDR3 runs 20 residues. Trimming took 0 bases from V and 2 from J, leaving 25 bases between them. The DNA for the CDR3 is TGTGCTAGTGGTTTGGTACAGGCTTTTTTTTGGTCCCCTTGGAACTATGGCTACACCTTC. Translating gives CASGLVQAFFWSPWNYGYTF.

This clonotype was seen at least ten times. The genes are TRBV3-1 and TRBJ1-5; D call uncertain. The CDR3 runs to 14 residues. Germline V lookup: CDR1 LGHDT, CDR2 YNNKEL (reference sequence). V was clipped by 3 bases and J by 4 bases, with 10 bases between them. In nucleotides, the CDR3 is TGTGCCAGCAGCCAGGGGAAGGGTAATCAGCCCCAGCATTTT. The encoded protein is CASSQGKGNQPQHF. Filled out from reference TRBV3-1 and TRBJ1-5, the complete variable domain reads DTAVSQTPKYLVTQMGNDKSIKCEQNLGHDTMYWYKQDSKKFLKIMFSYNNKELIINETVPNRFSPKSPDKAHLNLHINSLELGDSAVYFCASSQGKGNQPQHFGDGTRLSIL.

Regarding this clonotype: Since a much larger clone is just one base distant, this may be a read error. CDR3 DNA: TGTGTCTGGAGTAGGACGGGGGGCTACACCTTC. Its translation is CVWSRTGGYTF. The J gene is TRBJ1-2, the V gene TRBV30; D not certain. Germline assignment: CDR1 GTSNPN and CDR2 SVGIG (reference sequence). The CDR3 consists of 11 residues. The full variable domain, with the rest looked up from reference TRBV30 and TRBJ1-2, is SQTIHQWPATLVQPVGSPLSLECTVEGTSNPNLYWYRQAAGRGLQLLFYSVGIGQISSEVPQNLSASRPQDRQFILSSKKLLLSDSGFYLCVWSRTGGYTFGSGTRLTVV.

The chain combines TRBV6-2 or TRBV6-3 with TRBJ2-5; D remains ambiguous. Trimming took 2 bases from V and 3 from J, leaving 7 bases between them. The germline CDR1 and CDR2 sequences are MNHEY and SVGEGT. The CDR3 loop spans 13 amino acids. CDR3 DNA sequence: TGTGCCAGCAGTTACATCGGCGAAGAGACCCAGTACTTC. This gives the protein CASSYIGEETQYF.

The chain carries TRBV7-9 and TRBJ1-3; the D is unclear. The length of the CDR3 is 10 residues. Trimming stripped 2 bases from V and 7 bases from J, with 0 bases between. The germline V gene has CDR1 SEHNR and CDR2 FQNEAQ (reference sequence). CDR3 region: CASSLNTIYF. CDR3 DNA: TGTGCCAGCAGCTTAAACACCATATATTTT.

This clonotype turned up a few times. The gene calls are TRBV15 and TRBJ2-5; 8 bases agree with TRBD1. Germline V gene data show CDR1 as LNHNV and CDR2 as YYDKDF (reference sequence). V shed 3 bases, J shed 7 bases, and the junction held 4 bases outside the gene matches. The CDR3 has 13 amino acids. The CDR3 DNA reads as TGTGCCACCAGCAGGGACAGGGTGGTGACCCAGTACTTC. As protein: CATSRDRVVTQYF.

This clonotype has a handful of counts. The chain recombines TRBV5-1 with TRBJ1-1, with D possibly TRBD1 on 5 matching bases. This CDR3 is 13 amino acids long. The V gene's germline CDR1 is SGHRS and CDR2 YFSETQ. Deletions cut 6 bases from V and 0 bases from J, with 9 bases between. For the CDR3, the DNA is TGCGCCAGCATCGAGGGGATGAACACTGAAGCTTTCTTT. It codes for CASIEGMNTEAFF.

There are many counts of this clonotype. The chain joins TRBV4-2 to TRBJ2-7; 12 positions agree with TRBD2. The CDR3 totals 17 residues. Germline CDR1 is LGHNA and CDR2 is YNFKEQ. The junction had 6 bases not matched to a gene; V was cut back by 1 base and J by 2 bases. The DNA of the CDR3 is TGTGCCAGCAGCCAAGGACTAGCGGGGGAATTCCCCTACGAGCAGTACTTC. It specifies CASSQGLAGEFPYEQYF.

This clonotype was found a few times. The rearrangement uses TRBV19 and TRBJ2-2; D is unclear. Germline-derived CDR1 and CDR2 are LNHDA and SQIVND (reference sequence). There are 14 residues in the CDR3. The V gene lost 8 bases and the J gene lost 0 bases, with 10 bases spanning the gap. The DNA for the CDR3 is TGTGCCAGTCTAGGCCGGACGAACACCGGGGAGCTGTTTTTT. It is translated as CASLGRTNTGELFF.

There are many counts of this clonotype. The chain couples TRBV18 to TRBJ2-1; D possibly corresponds to TRBD2 (6 bases). Germline V CDR1 and CDR2: KGHSH, LQKENI. The CDR3 covers 15 residues. Trimming stripped 2 bases from V and 6 bases from J, with 14 bases between. CDR3 DNA: TGTGCCAGCTCACCATCGAGGGACTTCGGCAATGAGCAGTTCTTC. Amino acids: CASSPSRDFGNEQFF.

This clonotype was recorded many times. This chain links TRBV7-8 with TRBJ2-3; TRBD1 agrees at 9 bases. The CDR3 sequence is 16 residues long. Germline V gene lookup returns CDR1 SGHVS and CDR2 FQNEAQ. V shed 5 bases and J 2 bases; nucleotides not matched to a gene: 8. The CDR3 spells CASSTLTGGHTDTQYF. The CDR3 DNA is TGTGCCAGCAGCACCTTGACAGGGGGTCACACAGATACGCAGTATTTT.